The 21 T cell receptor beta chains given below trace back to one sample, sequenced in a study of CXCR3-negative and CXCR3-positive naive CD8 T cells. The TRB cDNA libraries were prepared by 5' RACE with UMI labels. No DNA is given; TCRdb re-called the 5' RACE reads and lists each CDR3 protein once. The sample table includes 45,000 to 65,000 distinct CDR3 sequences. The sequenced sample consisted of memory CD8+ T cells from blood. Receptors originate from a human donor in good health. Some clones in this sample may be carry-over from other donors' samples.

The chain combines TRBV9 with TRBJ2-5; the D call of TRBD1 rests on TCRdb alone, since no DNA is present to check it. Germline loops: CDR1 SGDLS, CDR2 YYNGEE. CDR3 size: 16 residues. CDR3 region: CASSPRTGEGRETQYF.

The CDR3 loop is CASSAPVSGYTF. The V and J genes are TRBV7-9 and TRBJ1-2; TCRdb returns TRBD1, unconfirmable since there is no DNA. The CDR3 totals 12 residues. CDR1 is SEHNR and CDR2 is FQNEAQ in the germline V gene (reference sequence).

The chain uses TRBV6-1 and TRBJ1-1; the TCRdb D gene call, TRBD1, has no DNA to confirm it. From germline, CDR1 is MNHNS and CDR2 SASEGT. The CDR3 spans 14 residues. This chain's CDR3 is CASSEDRGRTEAFF.

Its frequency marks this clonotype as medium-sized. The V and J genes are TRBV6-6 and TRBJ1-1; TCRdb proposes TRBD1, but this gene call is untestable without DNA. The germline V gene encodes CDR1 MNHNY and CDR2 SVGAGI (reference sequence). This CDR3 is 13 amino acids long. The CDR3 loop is CASSDSENTEAFF.

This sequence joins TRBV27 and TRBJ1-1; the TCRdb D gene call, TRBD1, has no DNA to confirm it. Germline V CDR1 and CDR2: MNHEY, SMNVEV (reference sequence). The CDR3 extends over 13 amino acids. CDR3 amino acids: CASSLGGGNEAFF.

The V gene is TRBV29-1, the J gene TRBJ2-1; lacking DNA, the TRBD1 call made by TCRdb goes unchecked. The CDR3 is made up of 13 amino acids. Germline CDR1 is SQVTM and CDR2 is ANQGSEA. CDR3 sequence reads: CSVEDLDTNEQFF.

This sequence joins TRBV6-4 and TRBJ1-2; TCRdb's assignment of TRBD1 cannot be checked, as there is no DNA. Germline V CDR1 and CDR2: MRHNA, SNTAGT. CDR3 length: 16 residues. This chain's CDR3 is CASSDSYPGVSYGYTF.

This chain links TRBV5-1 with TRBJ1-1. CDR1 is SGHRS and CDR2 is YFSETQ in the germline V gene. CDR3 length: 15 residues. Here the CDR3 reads CASSLGRQMNTEAFF.

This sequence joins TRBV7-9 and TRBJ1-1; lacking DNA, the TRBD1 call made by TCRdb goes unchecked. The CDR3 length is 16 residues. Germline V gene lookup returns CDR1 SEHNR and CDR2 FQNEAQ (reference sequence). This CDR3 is CASTNGQGARETEAFF.

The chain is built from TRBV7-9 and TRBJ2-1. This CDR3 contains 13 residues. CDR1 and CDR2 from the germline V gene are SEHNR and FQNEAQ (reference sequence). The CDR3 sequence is CASSDSSYNEQFF.

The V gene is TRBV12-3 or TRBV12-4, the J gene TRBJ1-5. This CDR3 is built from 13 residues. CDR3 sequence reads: CASSFSSNQPQHF.

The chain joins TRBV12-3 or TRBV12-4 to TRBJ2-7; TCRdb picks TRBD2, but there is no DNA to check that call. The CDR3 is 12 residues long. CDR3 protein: CASSASDYEQYF.

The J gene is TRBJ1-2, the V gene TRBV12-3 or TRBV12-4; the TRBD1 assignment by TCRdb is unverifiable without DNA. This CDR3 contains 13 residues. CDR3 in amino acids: CASSLALGGTPSF.

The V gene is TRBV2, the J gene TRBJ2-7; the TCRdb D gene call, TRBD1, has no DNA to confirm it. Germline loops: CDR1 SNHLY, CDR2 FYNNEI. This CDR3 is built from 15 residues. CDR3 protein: CASSEGRDLSYEQYF. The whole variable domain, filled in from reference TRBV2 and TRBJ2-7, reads EPEVTQTPSHQVTQMGQEVILRCVPISNHLYFYWYRQILGQKVEFLVSFYNNEISEKSEIFDDQFSVERPDGSNFTLKIRSTKLEDSAMYFCASSEGRDLSYEQYFGPGTRLTVT.

The CDR3 sequence: CASSHRPGQGLDEQYF. The chain employs TRBV11-2 and TRBJ2-7; the TCRdb call, TRBD1, lacks DNA for checking. Germline values: CDR1 SGHAT, CDR2 FQNNGV. The CDR3 has 16 residues.

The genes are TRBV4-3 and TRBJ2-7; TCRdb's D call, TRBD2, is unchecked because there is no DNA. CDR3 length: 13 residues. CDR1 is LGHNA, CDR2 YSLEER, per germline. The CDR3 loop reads CASSQGGRDEQYF.

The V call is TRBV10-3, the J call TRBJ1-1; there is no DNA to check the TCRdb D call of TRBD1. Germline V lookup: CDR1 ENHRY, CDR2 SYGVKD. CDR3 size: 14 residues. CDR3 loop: CAISDTGANTEAFF.

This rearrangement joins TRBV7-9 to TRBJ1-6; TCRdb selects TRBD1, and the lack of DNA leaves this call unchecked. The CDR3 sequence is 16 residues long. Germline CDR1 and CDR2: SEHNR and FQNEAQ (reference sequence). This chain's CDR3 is CASSRDEGPYNSPLHF.

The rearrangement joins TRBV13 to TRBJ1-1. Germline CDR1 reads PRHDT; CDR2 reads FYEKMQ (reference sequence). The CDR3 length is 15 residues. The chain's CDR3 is CASSIHLGGVTEAFF.

CDR3 protein: CASSQFQRPYNEQFF. The V call is TRBV3-1, the J call TRBJ2-1; the D gene TCRdb calls, TRBD2, cannot be checked with no DNA. The germline CDR1 and CDR2 sequences are LGHDT and YNNKEL (reference sequence). CDR3 size: 15 residues.

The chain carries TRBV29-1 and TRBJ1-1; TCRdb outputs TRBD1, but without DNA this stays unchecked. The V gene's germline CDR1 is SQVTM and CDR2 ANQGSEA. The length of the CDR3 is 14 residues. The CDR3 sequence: CSGQDTGSNTEAFF.